This TCR beta chain is drawn from a study of a mutant IDH1 vaccine in newly diagnosed glioma. At the level of the study: Treated patients had a mean age of around 40 years and a sex split that was around 62% male and 37.5% female. The earlier regimen, radiotherapy, temozolomide, or both, was most often both.

Of note for this clone: Its antigen is unidentified.

The CDR3 runs to 15 residues. Trimming pared 2 bases from V and 3 bases from J, leaving 14 bases between. The V gene's germline CDR1 is MNHNS and CDR2 SASEGT. Produced via immunoSEQ multiplex PCR; TCRdb's table is partial and in-frame only. The top ten clones hold about 2.2% of a sample with 70,000 to 90,000 clones, 85% of them seen once. Time point reported: week 23, last vaccination. Each dose delivered 300 ug of mutant IDH1 20-mer peptide subcutaneously with imiquimod. Sequenced here: PBMCs, sampled from a glioma patient whose treatment included an IDH1 peptide vaccine. The V call is TRBV6-1, the J call TRBJ2-7; TRBD2 might be the D (5 bases). This TCR was sampled from a man aged 30-40 years with glioma. Some clones in this sample may be carry-over from other donors' samples. The CDR3 loop reads CASSEWERVGYEQYF. DNA of the CDR3: TGTGCCAGCAGTGAATGGGAGAGGGTAGGCTACGAGCAGTACTTC.